The rows below give T cell receptor beta chains drawn from one sample of a study of cytomegalovirus exposure and HLA in healthy donors. Data came from immunoSEQ multiplex PCR; TCRdb stores just in-frame clones and leaves some out. The sample has some 150,000 clones, more than 70% seen once. The specimen sequenced was PBMCs. Source of these receptors: a middle-aged woman in good health and CMV-seropositive. CDR3s include the opening cysteine and the closing phenylalanine or tryptophan. Each record gives: D gene, clone size, CDR3 length, J gene, V gene, CDR3 DNA, CDR3 protein. D genes are given only for firm matches. Clone size appears in some rows only: once, few, many, or a class for an expanded clone.

>TRBD2|-|16|TRBJ2-1|TRBV9
TGTGCCAGCAGCGCCGTCACTAGCGACTCCTACAATGAGCAGTTCTTC
CASSAVTSDSYNEQFF
>TRBD1|-|15|TRBJ1-2|TRBV5-4
TGTGCCAGCAGCTTGGCGGGACAGGGGGCCTATGGCTACACCTTC
CASSLAGQGAYGYTF
>-|-|14|TRBJ1-5|TRBV18
TGTGCCAGCTCACCACCCGGCGGGGGGCAGCCCCAGCATTTT
CASSPPGGGQPQHF
>TRBD1|-|14|TRBJ2-7|TRBV18
TGTGCCAGCTCAGACAGGGCGCTCGAATCGGAGCAGTACTTC
CASSDRALESEQYF
>TRBD2|-|17|TRBJ2-7|TRBV25-1
TGTGCCAGCAGTGACTCCGGGACTAGCGGGACCTTCGACGAGCAGTACTTC
CASSDSGTSGTFDEQYF
>TRBD2|-|17|TRBJ2-3|TRBV9
TGTGCCAGCAGCACCCGAGCTAGCGGGGTTAGCACAGATACGCAGTATTTT
CASSTRASGVSTDTQYF
>-|-|13|TRBJ1-4|TRBV5-1
TGCGCCAGCAGCTTCGGGACTAATGAAAAACTGTTTTTT
CASSFGTNEKLFF
>TRBD1|-|16|TRBJ2-6|TRBV6-6
TGTGCCAGCCGGACAGGGGCACCCTCTGGGGCCAACGTCCTGACTTTC
CASRTGAPSGANVLTF
>-|-|15|TRBJ2-1|TRBV2
TGTGCCAGCAACGACCCCGGCGGGGACTACAATGAGCAGTTCTTC
CASNDPGGDYNEQFF
>TRBD2|-|16|TRBJ2-1|TRBV5-1
TGCGCCAGCAGCTTGGGACTAGCGGGAGCTTACAATGAGCAGTTCTTC
CASSLGLAGAYNEQFF
>-|-|14|TRBJ2-7|TRBV2
TGTGCCAGCAGTGAAAAACTAAGCTCCTACGAGCAGTACTTC
CASSEKLSSYEQYF
>-|-|14|TRBJ2-7|TRBV27
TGTGCCAGCAGTTTCCGCGGTAGCGGCTACGAACAGTACTTC
CASSFRGSGYEQYF
>-|-|15|TRBJ2-7|TRBV28
TGTGCCAGCAGTTTAGTAGCGCCTGGGGCCTACGAGCAGTACTTC
CASSLVAPGAYEQYF
>-|once|13|TRBJ1-6|TRBV2
TGTGCCAGCAGGGGGACACCGGATTCACCCCTCCACTTT
CASRGTPDSPLHF
>TRBD2|-|16|TRBJ2-3|TRBV9
TGTGCCAGCAGCGTCGGGACTAGCGGACTCACAGATACGCAGTATTTT
CASSVGTSGLTDTQYF
>TRBD1|-|15|TRBJ2-1|TRBV11-1
TGTGCCAGCAGCTTAGGGGACAGGGAAGGCAATGAGCAGTTCTTC
CASSLGDREGNEQFF
>-|-|14|TRBJ1-3|TRBV28
TGTGCCAGCAGTTTATTACATCGCGGAAACACCATATATTTT
CASSLLHRGNTIYF
>-|-|14|TRBJ2-1|TRBV7-2
TGTGCCAGCAGCGAGGACTACTCGAAAATTCAGCAGTTCTTC
CASSEDYSKIQQFF
>TRBD1|-|15|TRBJ2-7|TRBV28
TGTGCCAGCAGCCCCCCGGGGACAGGGGGCGGCGAGCAGTACTTC
CASSPPGTGGGEQYF
>TRBD2|-|14|TRBJ2-5|TRBV5-1
TGCGCCAGCAGCCTTAGCGGGAACCAAGAGACCCAGTACTTC
CASSLSGNQETQYF
>-|-|16|TRBJ1-1|TRBV6-1
TGTGCCAGCAGTGAATATGTAAGGATCGGAGGGACTGAAGCTTTCTTT
CASSEYVRIGGTEAFF
>TRBD1|-|16|TRBJ2-2|TRBV5-8
TGTGCCAGCAGCTCCGGACAGGGCGGTTACACCGGGGAGCTGTTTTTT
CASSSGQGGYTGELFF
>TRBD1|-|13|TRBJ1-2|TRBV7-6
TGTGCCAGCAGCTTAAGGACAGGGAATGGCTACACCTTC
CASSLRTGNGYTF
>-|few|13|TRBJ1-1|TRBV19
TGTGCCAGTAGTCCCAGGCCGGACACTGAAGCTTTCTTT
CASSPRPDTEAFF
>-|-|13|TRBJ1-2|TRBV6-5
TGTGCCACCCTACGCAGTGGGGGAGGTGGCTACACCTTC
CATLRSGGGGYTF
>-|-|13|TRBJ1-5|TRBV6-5
TGTGCCAGCAGACAGGGAATTAATCAGCCCCAGCATTTT
CASRQGINQPQHF
>-|-|15|TRBJ2-7|TRBV19
TGTGCCAGTAGTCCACGGACAGTTGGTCCCTACGAGCAGTACTTC
CASSPRTVGPYEQYF
>-|-|15|TRBJ1-5|TRBV28
TGTGCCAGCAGTTCCACCGGGAGCGGAGATCAGCCCCAGCATTTT
CASSSTGSGDQPQHF
>TRBD2|-|13|TRBJ2-5|TRBV9
TGTGCCAGCAGCGGGCTAGCGGCAGAGACCCAGTACTTC
CASSGLAAETQYF
>-|-|16|TRBJ2-1|TRBV15
TGTGCCACCAGCAGAGTCGCAGGGAAGGGGTACAATGAGCAGTTCTTC
CATSRVAGKGYNEQFF
>-|-|11|TRBJ2-5|TRBV18
TGTGCCAGCTCACCTCGGGAGACCCAGTACTTC
CASSPRETQYF
>TRBD1|-|14|TRBJ2-1|TRBV7-9
TGTGCCAGCAGCCTACGGACAGGGACCGATGAGCAGTTCTTC
CASSLRTGTDEQFF